Sequencing of this T cell receptor beta chain was carried out in a study of a mutant IDH1 vaccine in newly diagnosed glioma. About the study: Patients began vaccination 4-6 weeks after radiotherapy alone, or with temozolomide cycles. Study-wide points: Induction of immune responses by the vaccine occurred in about 92% of patients. Top peripheral T cell clonotype shifts appeared unrelated to pseudoprogression.

The time point here: week 47, end of study. The content of each vaccine dose was 300 ug of mutant IDH1 20-mer peptide, and topical imiquimod accompanied it. Eight vaccine doses were administered to patients at weeks 1, 3, 5, 7, 11, 15, 19 and 23. This clone appeared once. The antigen is undetermined. V lost 4 bases and J lost 1; bases outside the gene matches: 11. Germline CDR1 SGHRS, CDR2 YFSETQ. CDR3 length: 19 amino acids. Repertoires were generated with immunoSEQ multiplex PCR, while TCRdb's copy carries only in-frame clones and drops some. The data hold roughly 56,000 clones, with around 75% observed a single time.

This rearrangement joins TRBV5-1 to TRBJ2-3, with TRBD2 matching over 14 bases. The clonotype originates from a man aged 50 or older with glioma. The specimen was PBMCs, collected from a glioma patient whose treatment included an IDH1 peptide vaccine. CDR3 coding DNA: TGCGCCAGCAGCGAGGACTCGGCGGGACTAGCGGGGGGCACAGATACGCAGTATTTT. Its translation: CASSEDSAGLAGGTDTQYF.